Shown below are 26 T cell receptor beta chains from a single sample sequenced in a study of blood T cells in healthy people across ages. The second PCR ran roughly 6 to 12 cycles with a sample-barcoded 5' primer and J-beta primers. One entry per CDR3 protein results from TCRdb running MiXCR on the 5' RACE reads. Altogether around 710,000 distinct CDR3 sequences are present, more than 40% being singletons, with the ten largest covering roughly 19%. Sample: blood. The origin of the receptors is a woman aged 55-69 years in good health.

The rearrangement links TRBV7-8 to TRBJ1-2, with no clear D. Trimming took 0 bases from V and 7 from J, leaving 15 bases between them. The CDR3 sequence is 15 residues long. Germline V gene lookup returns CDR1 SGHVS and CDR2 FQNEAQ. CDR3 in amino acids: CASSLAEPSFVGYTF. The CDR3 DNA sequence: TGTGCCAGCAGCTTAGCGGAACCCTCTTTTGTTGGCTACACCTTC.

The chain uses TRBV3-1 and TRBJ2-3; the D gene is possibly TRBD1 (5 bases). Germline assignment: CDR1 LGHDT and CDR2 YNNKEL (reference sequence). The CDR3 contains 15 residues. The V end was cut by 0 bases, the J end by 4 bases, with 11 bases between. Written as DNA, the CDR3 is TGTGCCAGCAGCCAAGATGGGGTAGGGGCAGATACGCAGTATTTT. Translating gives CASSQDGVGADTQYF.

V gene TRBV12-3 or TRBV12-4 combines with J gene TRBJ1-1; D ambiguous. This CDR3 comprises 13 residues. V was pared by 5 bases and J by 6 bases, with 13 bases between. The CDR3 DNA reads TGTGCCAGCAGTACCCTGCTGGCCTCTGAAGCTTTCTTT. Encoded protein: CASSTLLASEAFF.

The chain is built from TRBV28 and TRBJ2-3; TRBD2 aligns across 7 bases. The CDR3 spans 12 residues. CDR1 is MDHEN and CDR2 is SYDVKM in the germline V gene. Losses at the gene ends were 1 base for V and 9 bases for J; bases not matched to a gene: 1. CDR3 amino acids: CASSLYGRTQYF. Here the CDR3 DNA reads TGTGCCAGCAGTTTATACGGGAGGACGCAGTATTTT.

The chain joins TRBV9 to TRBJ2-5; 9 bases line up with TRBD2. The CDR3 totals 15 residues. CDR1 SGDLS and CDR2 YYNGEE come from the germline V gene. Trimming removed 3 bases from V and 11 bases from J; junction bases left unmatched: 14. The CDR3 is CASSALAGDAWEQYF. In DNA form, the CDR3 reads TGTGCCAGCAGCGCCTTAGCGGGGGACGCCTGGGAGCAGTACTTC.

The CDR3 DNA follows: TGTGCCACCAGTGTCGGAGCGGGGGCCGACAATGAGCAGTTCTTC. The encoded protein is CATSVGAGADNEQFF. The chain links TRBV24-1 to TRBJ2-1; TRBD2 agrees at 8 bases. The V gene's germline CDR1 is KGHDR and CDR2 SFDVKD. The CDR3 length is 15 residues. The ends lost 5 bases at V and 5 bases at J; junction bases unmatched: 7.

This clonotype was seen ten or more times. V and J are TRBV7-8 and TRBJ2-3, with 7 bases aligning to TRBD2. The V and J ends lost 5 bases and 0 bases, in that order; junction bases with no gene match: 5. The CDR3 has 15 amino acids. The germline gives CDR1 SGHVS, CDR2 FQNEAQ. CDR3 sequence reads: CASSRHSGSTDTQYF. The DNA of the CDR3 is TGTGCCAGCAGCCGACATAGCGGGAGCACAGATACGCAGTATTTT.

The chain combines TRBV6-5 with TRBJ1-2; no firm D call. The germline gives CDR1 MNHEY, CDR2 SVGAGI. V dropped 6 bases and J dropped 2 bases, with 13 bases sitting between them. The CDR3 covers 14 residues. Written as DNA, the CDR3 is TGTGCCAGCAGAAATGCATATGTCAACTATGGCTACACCTTC. It codes for CASRNAYVNYGYTF.

The chain uses TRBV12-3 or TRBV12-4 and TRBJ2-4; TRBD2 agrees at 12 bases. With 6 bases clipped from V and 3 bases from J, the junction kept 12 bases outside the gene matches. The CDR3 runs 18 residues. The CDR3 spells CASSQLAGGVTNKNIQYF. The CDR3 DNA follows: TGTGCCAGCAGCCAACTAGCGGGGGGTGTAACTAACAAAAACATTCAGTACTTC.

This clonotype was detected ten times or more. This rearrangement joins TRBV4-3 to TRBJ2-6; D not resolved. Germline V CDR1 and CDR2: LGHNA, YSLEER. The CDR3 sequence is 19 residues long. V was cut by 1 base and J by 0 bases, with 16 bases left in between. The CDR3 coding sequence is TGCGCCAGCAGCCAAGTGGCATCGCCAGGTGTCTCTGGGGCCAACGTCCTGACTTTC. It specifies CASSQVASPGVSGANVLTF.

This clonotype occurred once. This chain's CDR3 is CASSPPFGTTYEQYF. The CDR3 nucleotides are TGTGCCAGCAGCCCACCGTTTGGGACAACCTACGAGCAGTACTTC. The rearrangement links TRBV4-2 to TRBJ2-5; tentative D call: TRBD1 (6 bases). The J call may be wrong; the DNA end is better matched by TRBJ2-7. In germline, CDR1 is LGHNA, CDR2 YNFKEQ. The CDR3 totals 15 residues.

The chain recombines TRBV12-3 or TRBV12-4 with TRBJ1-1; D might be TRBD1 (5 bases). Trimming pared 4 bases from V and 1 base from J, leaving 13 bases between. The CDR3 has 15 residues. The CDR3: CASSSPTGTNTEAFF. CDR3 nucleotides: TGTGCCAGCAGTTCACCGACGGGGACGAACACTGAAGCTTTCTTT.

The chain combines TRBV28 with TRBJ2-7, with 8 nucleotides matching TRBD2. CDR1 and CDR2 from the germline V gene are MDHEN and SYDVKM. CDR3 length: 12 amino acids. The J segment lost 11 bases and the V segment lost 5 bases, leaving 8 bases of the junction unmatched. The CDR3 DNA reads as TGTGCCAGCAGTCTAATCCCCGGGAGGGAGTACTTC. This codes for CASSLIPGREYF. Supplemented by reference TRBV28 and TRBJ2-7, the full variable domain reads DVKVTQSSRYLVKRTGEKVFLECVQDMDHENMFWYRQDPGLGLRLIYFSYDVKMKEKGDIPEGYSVSREKKERFSLILESASTNQTSMYLCASSLIPGREYFGPGTRLTVT.

The gene calls are TRBV5-1 and TRBJ1-1, with 11 bases identical to TRBD1. Germline CDR1 and CDR2: SGHRS and YFSETQ. This CDR3 has 16 residues. Losses at the gene ends were 4 bases for V and 6 bases for J; bases not matched to a gene: 11. The CDR3 DNA reads as TGCGCCAGCAGCCCCGGACAGGGGGCTTATGACGCTGAAGCTTTCTTT. The encoded protein is CASSPGQGAYDAEAFF.

This clonotype has more than one count but fewer than ten. The chain carries TRBV20-1 and TRBJ1-2, with TRBD1 matching 7 bases. Losses at the gene ends were 1 base for V and 7 bases for J; bases not matched to a gene: 6. CDR3 length: 13 amino acids. The germline gives CDR1 DFQATT, CDR2 SNEGSKA (reference sequence). The chain's CDR3 is CSARGGQGVGYTF. CDR3 in DNA: TGCAGTGCTAGAGGGGGTCAGGGGGTTGGCTACACCTTC.

This clonotype was found many times. The CDR3 region has the DNA TGTGCCAGCAGCTTAGACGGTTCGCAGACCCAGTACTTC. This gives the protein CASSLDGSQTQYF. The genes are TRBV11-3 and TRBJ2-5; D gene uncertain. Trimming stripped 0 bases from V and 6 bases from J, with 8 bases between. Germline lookup yields CDR1 SGHNT and CDR2 YENEEA. This CDR3 has 13 amino acids. The full variable domain, its missing parts supplied by reference TRBV11-3 and TRBJ2-5, is EAGVVQSPRYKIIEKKQPVAFWCNPISGHNTLYWYLQNLGQGPELLIRYENEEAVDDSQLPKDRFSAERLKGVDSTLKIQPAELGDSAVYLCASSLDGSQTQYFGPGTRLLVL.

A single count supports this clonotype. V usage is TRBV20-1 and J usage is TRBJ2-1; D is unclear. Trimming shortened V by 3 bases and J by 10 bases, and 16 bases separated the two germline ends. The CDR3 has 13 residues. Germline CDR1 DFQATT, CDR2 SNEGSKA (reference sequence). The CDR3 coding sequence is TGCAGTGCTAGGTCGGGCGGCTCCTACGAGCAGTTCTTC. Its translation: CSARSGGSYEQFF.

The rearrangement uses TRBV7-2 and TRBJ2-7; D is uncertain. TRBJ2-5 explains the end of the DNA better; the J call may be wrong. CDR1 and CDR2 from the germline V gene are SGHTA and FQGNSA. The CDR3 runs to 16 residues. In DNA, the CDR3 is TGTGCCAGCAGCCCCCAAGAGCGCAAACGAAGGGAGACCCAGTACTTC. Its translation: CASSPQERKRRETQYF.

This clonotype was seen only a few times. The V and J genes are TRBV11-2 and TRBJ2-3; 16 bases fit TRBD2. The CDR3 has 17 residues. After removal of 4 bases from V and 6 bases from J, the junction contained 7 bases not matched to a gene. Looked up from germline, CDR1 is SGHAT and CDR2 is FQNNGV. Written as DNA, the CDR3 is TGTGCCAGCAGCTCGTCGGGACTAGCGGGGGGGCCGGATACGCAGTATTTT. Amino acids: CASSSSGLAGGPDTQYF.

In its sample, this clonotype was seen a few times. The J gene is TRBJ2-3, the V gene TRBV5-1; 9 bases match TRBD1. The ends lost 0 bases at V and 4 bases at J; junction bases unmatched: 3. CDR1 and CDR2 (germline): SGHRS, YFSETQ. CDR3 length: 15 residues. The CDR3 coding sequence is TGCGCCAGCAGCTTGGAGGGACAGGGTCCAGATACGCAGTATTTT. Translating it yields CASSLEGQGPDTQYF.

This chain connects TRBV10-3 to TRBJ1-5, with D tentatively TRBD1 (5 bases). V lost 2 bases and J 6 bases, leaving 14 bases between the germline ends. The CDR3 covers 15 residues. The germline V gene has CDR1 ENHRY and CDR2 SYGVKD. CDR3: CAISEAGKASQPQHF. CDR3 DNA sequence: TGTGCCATCAGTGAGGCAGGGAAGGCCTCTCAGCCCCAGCATTTT.

Comments on this clonotype: A much larger clone is a single base away; this may be a read error. This chain links TRBV27 with TRBJ2-5, with D unclear. The closer fit of TRBJ2-7 to the DNA end suggests the J call may be wrong. The CDR3 has 13 residues. The germline gives CDR1 MNHEY, CDR2 SMNVEV (reference sequence). CDR3 nucleotide sequence: TGTGCCAGCGGCCCCCACGGTGCCGGCGAGCAGTACTTC. Protein product: CASGPHGAGEQYF.

CDR3 sequence reads: CSARIPSYNEQFF. The CDR3 bases are TGCAGTGCTAGAATCCCTTCCTACAATGAGCAGTTCTTC. V is TRBV20-1 and J is TRBJ2-1; no clear D gene. Germline V CDR1 and CDR2: DFQATT, SNEGSKA (reference sequence). This CDR3 is built from 13 residues. The germline V and J ends were trimmed by 2 bases and 1 base, with 6 bases remaining between them.

J is TRBJ2-7 and V is TRBV7-2; 11 nucleotides match TRBD2. Germline V gene data show CDR1 as SGHTA and CDR2 as FQGNSA. CDR3 length: 18 amino acids. The J segment lost 7 bases and the V segment lost 3 bases, leaving 17 bases of the junction unmatched. The CDR3 sequence is CASSFPSGGSSSYNEQYF. The CDR3 DNA sequence: TGTGCCAGCAGCTTTCCTAGCGGGGGGTCGAGCTCCTACAATGAGCAGTACTTC.

Points on this clonotype: Sequence at one end of the junction differs from germline and may be a read error. The chain employs TRBV24-1 and TRBJ2-2, with D tentatively TRBD2 (5 bases). CDR3 length equals 14 residues. CDR1 is KGHDR and CDR2 is SFDVKD in the germline V gene. The CDR3 DNA follows: TGTGCCACCAGTGCCGGCGTCAACACCGGGGAGCGGTTTTTT. As protein: CATSAGVNTGERFF.

This chain uses TRBV20-1 with TRBJ2-1; unclear D gene. V lost 4 bases, J lost 3 bases, and 16 bases lay in between. The CDR3 totals 15 residues. Per the germline V gene, CDR1 is DFQATT and CDR2 is SNEGSKA (reference sequence). CDR3 region: CSATTGSNHYNEQFF. In DNA, the CDR3 is TGCAGTGCTACGACTGGTTCAAATCACTACAATGAGCAGTTCTTC.